This T cell receptor beta chain was observed in a study of T cell responses to AZD1222 COVID-19 vaccine. Study-wide findings and caveats: Seropositivity was recorded at baseline in only a handful of AZD1222 recipients. White British donors predominated, females outnumbered males, and clonal diversity was possibly underestimated.

For this clone: Its cognate antigen is unknown.

V gave up 4 bases and J gave up 3 bases; unmatched junction bases: 4. The CDR3 contains 17 residues. Per the germline V gene, CDR1 is SEHNR and CDR2 is FQNEAQ (reference sequence). Sequencing used immunoSEQ multiplex PCR; TCRdb keeps in-frame clones, though not all of them. The data contain about 160,000 clones, about 90% of them singletons. This chain links TRBV7-9 with TRBJ2-6; 12 bases fit TRBD1. This specimen was peripheral blood, taken on day 0 of AZD1222 vaccination. This TCR derives from an adult in good health. CDR3 in amino acids: CASSSGQGAYGANVLTF. For the CDR3, the DNA is TGTGCCAGCAGCTCGGGACAGGGGGCTTATGGGGCCAACGTCCTGACTTTC.